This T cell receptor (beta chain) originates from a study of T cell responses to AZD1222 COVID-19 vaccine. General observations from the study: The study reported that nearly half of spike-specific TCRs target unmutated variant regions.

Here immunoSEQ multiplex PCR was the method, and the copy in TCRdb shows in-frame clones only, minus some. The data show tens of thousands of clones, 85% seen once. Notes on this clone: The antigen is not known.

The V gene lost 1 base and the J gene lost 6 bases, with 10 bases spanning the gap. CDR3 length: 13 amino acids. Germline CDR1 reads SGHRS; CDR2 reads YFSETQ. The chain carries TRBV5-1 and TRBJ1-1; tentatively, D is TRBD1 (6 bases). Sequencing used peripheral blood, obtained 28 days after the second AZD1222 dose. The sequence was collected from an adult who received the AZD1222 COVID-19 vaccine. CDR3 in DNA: TGCGCCAGCAGCTTGCTTGGGGGGCCTGAAGCTTTCTTT. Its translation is CASSLLGGPEAFF.